This T cell receptor (beta chain) stems from a study of shared clonotypes between healthy human individuals. The repertoire was sequenced with immunoSEQ multiplex PCR; TCRdb's copy has only in-frame clones and lacks some. The data show around 2.1 million clones, nearly 97% seen once. The V segment lost 0 bases and the J segment 6 bases; nucleotides outside the gene matches: 4. Germline assignment: CDR1 SGHVS and CDR2 FQNEAQ. The CDR3 runs to 15 residues. This TCR came from a man younger than 30 in good health. What was sequenced was naive CD4+ T cells sorted from blood. Subset in this sample: CD45RA+ positively selected. The chain uses TRBV7-8 and TRBJ2-1; 8 bases map to TRBD1. CDR3 sequence (DNA): TGTGCCAGCAGCTTAGCCGGGACAGGAATCAATGAGCAGTTCTTC. It is translated as CASSLAGTGINEQFF.